These 5 T cell receptor beta chains originate from one sample sequenced in a study. MiXCR, applied by TCRdb to the RT-PCR reads, yields one record per CDR3 protein. The sample includes approximately 720,000 distinct CDR3 sequences, around 14% of them seen just once. The sequencing input was memory CD4+ T cells from blood. These receptors were taken from a female donor in good health, serving as a healthy control.

The CDR3 loop is CASSVLSSNYGYTF. The CDR3 DNA reads TGTGCCAGCAGTGTATTGTCCTCTAACTATGGCTACACCTTC. This chain connects TRBV2 to TRBJ1-2; D is unclear. The germline gives CDR1 SNHLY, CDR2 FYNNEI. The CDR3 consists of 14 residues. V lost 4 bases to trimming and J lost 0 bases, with 9 bases between them.

This clonotype has just a few counts. This chain connects TRBV15 to TRBJ2-2; 7 bases match TRBD2. The CDR3 totals 16 residues. J gave up 8 bases and V 2 bases, and 11 bases lay outside the gene matches. Per the germline V gene, CDR1 is LNHNV and CDR2 is YYDKDF (reference sequence). Written as DNA, the CDR3 is TGTGCCACCAGCAGACAGGCGGGAGCTCATTGGGGGGAGCTGTTTTTT. Protein product: CATSRQAGAHWGELFF.

The chain carries TRBV18 and TRBJ2-2, with a tentative D call TRBD1 (5 bases). V lost 3 bases and J lost 3, with 11 bases in between. Germline V gene sequence: CDR1 KGHSH, CDR2 LQKENI. The CDR3 has 15 residues. The CDR3 sequence: CASSPGRAHTGELFF. The CDR3 coding sequence is TGTGCCAGCTCACCGGGCAGGGCCCACACCGGGGAGCTGTTTTTT.

The table lists this clonotype with many counts. The chain is built from TRBV15 and TRBJ2-3, with 11 bases that match TRBD2. The length of the CDR3 is 16 residues. V trimming: 5 bases; J trimming: 3 bases; junction bases outside the gene matches: 7. Germline V gene data show CDR1 as LNHNV and CDR2 as YYDKDF (reference sequence). CDR3 residues: CATSDSWTSGTDTQYF. Written as DNA, the CDR3 is TGTGCCACCAGCGATTCTTGGACTAGCGGGACAGATACGCAGTATTTT. Complete variable domain (other parts from reference TRBV15 and TRBJ2-3): DAMVIQNPRYQVTQFGKPVTLSCSQTLNHNVMYWYQQKSSQAPKLLFHYYDKDFNNEADTPDNFQSRRPNTSFCFLDIRSPGLGDTAMYLCATSDSWTSGTDTQYFGPGTRLTVL.

This clonotype was seen a few times. The V and J genes are TRBV6-2 or TRBV6-3 and TRBJ2-5, with D possibly matching TRBD2 (5 bases). This CDR3 region has 14 residues. The germline gives CDR1 MNHEY, CDR2 SVGEGT. V was clipped by 2 bases and J by 2 bases, with 9 bases between them. The CDR3 DNA sequence: TGTGCCAGCAGTTACCTAGCTCCTCAAGAGACCCAGTACTTC. Amino acids: CASSYLAPQETQYF.